The 9 T cell receptor beta chains reported below all come from one sample, sequenced in a study of CD8+ T cells in alopecia areata. Treatment defined: oral pan-JAK inhibitor, 5-10 mg twice daily. Sequencing relied on a cDNA template that was reverse transcribed from extracted RNA. Some clones are missing from TCRdb's copy, which holds only in-frame ones; the method was immunoSEQ multiplex PCR. The sample has fewer than 110,000 clones, around 60% seen once. The material sequenced was CD8+ T cells sorted from blood, taken between weeks 55 and 65, from a patient treated with tofacitinib. These receptors were obtained from a human donor with alopecia areata.

The rearrangement joins TRBV11-2 to TRBJ2-7; D is possibly TRBD2 (5 bases). Germline assignment: CDR1 SGHAT and CDR2 FQNNGV. Trimming took 1 base from V and 3 from J, leaving 16 bases between them. The CDR3 is made up of 16 amino acids. The CDR3 DNA follows: TGTGCCAGCAGCTTAGCGGGGATAGGACTCTACTACGAGCAGTACTTC. This sequence encodes CASSLAGIGLYYEQYF. The variable domain in full, with the rest retrieved from reference TRBV11-2 and TRBJ2-7, is EAGVAQSPRYKIIEKRQSVAFWCNPISGHATLYWYQQILGQGPKLLIQFQNNGVVDDSQLPKDRFSAERLKGVDSTLKIQPAKLEDSAVYLCASSLAGIGLYYEQYFGPGTRLTVT.

This chain joins TRBV25-1 and TRBJ1-5; no reliable D call. The ends were cut back, 3 bases at V and 2 bases at J, with 11 bases in the middle. CDR3 length: 15 amino acids. Germline CDR1 and CDR2: MGHDK and SYGVNS. The CDR3 sequence: CASSDSAAGNQPQHF. The CDR3 nucleotides are TGTGCCAGCAGTGATTCAGCTGCCGGCAATCAGCCCCAGCATTTT.

The chain employs TRBV4-2 and TRBJ1-1; D is unclear. The CDR3 consists of 13 residues. From germline, CDR1 is LGHNA and CDR2 YNFKEQ. V was trimmed by 3 bases and J by 0 bases, leaving 5 bases between them. The CDR3 sequence is CASSQGMNTEAFF. Here the CDR3 DNA reads TGTGCCAGCAGCCAGGGGATGAACACTGAAGCTTTCTTT.

V is TRBV29-1 and J is TRBJ2-3; perhaps D is TRBD1 or TRBD2 (5 bases each). This CDR3 contains 10 residues. Trimming shortened V by 6 bases and J by 11 bases, and 12 bases separated the two germline ends. CDR1 is SQVTM, CDR2 ANQGSEA, per germline. The CDR3 nucleotides read TGCAGCGTAGACCAGGGAGAGCAGTATTTT. Its translation: CSVDQGEQYF.

The V and J genes are TRBV14 and TRBJ1-1; D is uncertain. The germline gives CDR1 SGHDN, CDR2 FVKESK. The CDR3 is made up of 17 amino acids. Trimming pared 0 bases from V and 10 bases from J, leaving 24 bases between. The CDR3 nucleotides read TGTGCCAGCAGCCAAGATTCGCATTCGGGGTCGCGGGGTGTAGCTTTCTTT. This gives the protein CASSQDSHSGSRGVAFF.

V and J are TRBV29-1 and TRBJ2-7; TRBD1 matches at 9 bases. Germline CDR1 and CDR2: SQVTM and ANQGSEA. The CDR3 is 15 amino acids. V was clipped by 6 bases and J by 1 base; unmatched bases: 10. CDR3 sequence (DNA): TGCAGCGTGGTCCTATACAGGGGGCGATCCTACGAGCAGTACTTC. As protein: CSVVLYRGRSYEQYF.

The chain uses TRBV11-2 and TRBJ2-7; D is uncertain. Per germline, CDR1 SGHAT and CDR2 FQNNGV. The germline V and J ends were trimmed by 7 bases and 0 bases, with 7 bases remaining between them. There are 12 residues in the CDR3. CDR3 sequence reads: CASTTSSYEQYF. DNA for the CDR3: TGTGCCAGCACAACGAGCTCCTACGAGCAGTACTTC. Using reference TRBV11-2 and TRBJ2-7 for the parts outside the CDR3, the full variable domain is EAGVAQSPRYKIIEKRQSVAFWCNPISGHATLYWYQQILGQGPKLLIQFQNNGVVDDSQLPKDRFSAERLKGVDSTLKIQPAKLEDSAVYLCASTTSSYEQYFGPGTRLTVT.

CDR3 in DNA: TGCAGCGTTGACGGGACTGGTGACACTGAAGCTTTCTTT. It encodes CSVDGTGDTEAFF. The rearrangement joins TRBV29-1 to TRBJ1-1; weak D call: TRBD1 (5 bases). Germline V gene data show CDR1 as SQVTM and CDR2 as ANQGSEA. The germline V and J ends were trimmed by 3 bases and 3 bases, with 11 bases remaining between them. CDR3 length equals 13 residues. Using reference TRBV29-1 and TRBJ1-1 for the parts outside the CDR3, the full variable domain is SAVISQKPSRDICQRGTSLTIQCQVDSQVTMMFWYRQQPGQSLTLIATANQGSEATYESGFVIDKFPISRPNLTFSTLTVSNMSPEDSSIYLCSVDGTGDTEAFFGQGTRLTVV.

The V call is TRBV27, the J call TRBJ2-5; TRBD1 matches at 9 bases. The J call is in doubt because the DNA end fits TRBJ2-7 better. The germline V gene encodes CDR1 MNHEY and CDR2 SMNVEV (reference sequence). The CDR3 is 13 amino acids. The CDR3 DNA reads as TGTGCCAGCGGCCCGGGACAGGGCTACGAGCAGTACTTC. Amino acid sequence: CASGPGQGYEQYF.